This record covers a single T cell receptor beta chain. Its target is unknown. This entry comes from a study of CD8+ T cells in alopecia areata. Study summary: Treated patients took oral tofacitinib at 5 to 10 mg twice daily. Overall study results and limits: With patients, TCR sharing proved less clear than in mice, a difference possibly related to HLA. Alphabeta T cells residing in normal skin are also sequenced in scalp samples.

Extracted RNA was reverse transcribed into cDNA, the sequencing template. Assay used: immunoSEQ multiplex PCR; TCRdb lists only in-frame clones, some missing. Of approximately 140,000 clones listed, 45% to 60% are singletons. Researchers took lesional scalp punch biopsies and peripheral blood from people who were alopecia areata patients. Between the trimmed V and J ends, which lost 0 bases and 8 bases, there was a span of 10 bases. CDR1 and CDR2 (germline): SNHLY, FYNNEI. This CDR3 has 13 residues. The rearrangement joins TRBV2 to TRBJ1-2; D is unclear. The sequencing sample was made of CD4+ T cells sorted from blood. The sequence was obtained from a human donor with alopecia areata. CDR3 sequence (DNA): TGTGCCAGCAGTGAAGCTAGGGAGCCCGGCTACACCTTC. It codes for CASSEAREPGYTF.